This T cell receptor (beta chain) emerged from a study of blood T cells in healthy people across ages. The authors drew around 11 milliliters of peripheral blood from each donor. The CDR3 has 15 amino acids. CDR1 and CDR2 (germline): ENHRY, SYGVKD. Trimming stripped 6 bases from V and 0 bases from J, with 13 bases between. Together with a sample-barcoded 5' primer, a J-beta primer mix was included in a second PCR lasting about 7 to 11 cycles. MiXCR, applied by TCRdb to the 5' RACE reads, yields one record per CDR3 protein. The sample yields about a million distinct CDR3 sequences, 51% seen once. The sample holds many counts of this clonotype.

The sample taken for sequencing was blood. This clonotype was sampled from a woman in her fifties or sixties in good health. This rearrangement joins TRBV10-3 to TRBJ2-3; tentatively, D is TRBD1 (6 bases). In DNA, the CDR3 is TGTGCCATCAGCCCGGGGACAACTAGCACAGATACGCAGTATTTT. It is translated as CAISPGTTSTDTQYF.